This TCR beta chain appears in the sequencing data of a study of CD4 T cells in relation to SARS-CoV-2 and coronaviruses. Study details: ViraFEST: approximately eleven-day antigen culture of PBMCs, then TCR beta CDR3 sequencing.

This CDR3 spans 16 amino acids. Per the germline V gene, CDR1 is LNHNV and CDR2 is YYDKDF (reference sequence). V gave up 5 bases and J gave up 8 bases; unmatched junction bases: 9. Before the COVID-19 pandemic, during about 2010-2019, CD4+ T cells were taken from unexposed donors. Isolation of CD4+ T cells took place after 10 days in culture. Testing used SARS-CoV-2 S/N and four cold-coronavirus spikes on unexposed-donor CD4+ T cells, cells permitting. Study-level results: No donor gave both pre-pandemic and post-infection samples.

Clones were sequenced by immunoSEQ multiplex PCR, and TCRdb holds only the in-frame ones, with some missing. In the table there are 15,000 to 20,000 clones, 77% of which are singletons. This clone appeared once. What it binds is unknown. This receptor was obtained from a human donor in good health. This chain connects TRBV15 to TRBJ2-3, with 14 bases aligning to TRBD2. Sequences were obtained from CD4+ T cells from PBMCs, cultured in vitro. CDR3 protein: CATSGGTSGRTGTQYF. The CDR3 nucleotides read TGTGCCACCAGCGGGGGGACTAGCGGGAGAACGGGTACGCAGTATTTT.